The rows below give T cell receptor beta chains drawn from one sample of a study of blood T cell repertoires in COVID-19. Measured with immunoSEQ multiplex PCR; TCRdb has only the in-frame clones, and not every one. The table shows 250,000 to 300,000 clones, with roughly 85% occurring only once. What was sequenced was peripheral blood. These receptors were collected from a woman aged 25-40 years with active or convalescent COVID-19. Each CDR3 is given with its conserved first and last residue. Each record gives: CDR3 DNA, CDR3 protein, V gene, D gene, J gene, clone size. The D gene is left open where the match is weak. Size is stated for part of the rows, as once, few or many counts, or as a class when the clone is expanded.

TGTGCCTACCAGGGACTAGCCGGTGTGTCTGGCGAGCAGTACTTC	CAYQGLAGVSGEQYF	TRBV30	TRBD2	TRBJ2-7	once
TGCGCCAGCAGCTTGGAGGGGGTCGGGAATGAAAAACTGTTTTTT	CASSLEGVGNEKLFF	TRBV5-1	-	TRBJ1-4	-
TGTGCCAGCAGCCTGGGACAGAACAATCAGCCCCAGCATTTT	CASSLGQNNQPQHF	TRBV7-8	TRBD1	TRBJ1-5	-
TGTGCCAGCAGCTTACCCCCTGGGACAGGGGAAGAGACCCAGTACTTC	CASSLPPGTGEETQYF	TRBV7-9	TRBD1	TRBJ2-5	-
TGTGCCTGGAGTGGCATAGCGGGGGACTACAATGAGCAGTTCTTC	CAWSGIAGDYNEQFF	TRBV30	TRBD2	TRBJ2-1	-
TGTGCCAGCAGTCCCCCTGGGAGACCGGAACTGTTTTTT	CASSPPGRPELFF	TRBV6-5	-	TRBJ1-4	-
TGTGCCAGTAGTACCGGGACAGGTTGGTTCGATGAGCAGTTCTTC	CASSTGTGWFDEQFF	TRBV19	TRBD1	TRBJ2-1	-
TGTGCCAGCAGTGAAGCCCCACGACAGGGCGGGACTGAAGCTTTCTTT	CASSEAPRQGGTEAFF	TRBV2	TRBD1	TRBJ1-1	few
TGTGCCAGCAGCCGTACAGGGGACTCTGGAAACACCATATATTTT	CASSRTGDSGNTIYF	TRBV27	TRBD1	TRBJ1-3	-
TGTGCCAGCAGAACTCATATCGGGAGCCCAAGGGTCAATTGGTACACCTTC	CASRTHIGSPRVNWYTF	TRBV21-1	-	TRBJ1-2	-
TGTGCCAGCAGCCCAGGGTTTACTGAAGCTTTCTTT	CASSPGFTEAFF	TRBV3-1/TRBV3-2	-	TRBJ1-1	-
TGTGCCAGTAGTATTCGGGGTCTCTCTGGAAACACCATATATTTT	CASSIRGLSGNTIYF	TRBV19	-	TRBJ1-3	-
TGTGCCAGCAGCTTACGACAGGGGGCTTATTCACCCCTCCACTTT	CASSLRQGAYSPLHF	TRBV6-2/TRBV6-3	TRBD1	TRBJ1-6	few
TGTGCCAGCAGCCAAACCTCTAGAAACACCATATATTTT	CASSQTSRNTIYF	TRBV3-1/TRBV3-2	-	TRBJ1-3	-
TGTGCCAGCAGCCAAGATCAGGGGACAGCCCTGACTGCTTTCTTT	CASSQDQGTALTAFF	TRBV14	TRBD1	TRBJ1-1	-
TGCGCCAGCAGCCAAGTCGGAGTGGCGACTAATGAAAAACTGTTTTTT	CASSQVGVATNEKLFF	TRBV4-1	-	TRBJ1-4	-
TGTGCCAGCAGGCTGACAACCGCCCCGGGAGGGACCCAGTACTTC	CASRLTTAPGGTQYF	TRBV28	TRBD2	TRBJ2-5	-
TGTGCCAGCAGTCGACAGGCACCTGCGGAAAAACTGTTTTTT	CASSRQAPAEKLFF	TRBV6-5	-	TRBJ1-4	-
TGTGCCAGCAGCGGACTAGCGGGGATCACAGATACGCAGTATTTT	CASSGLAGITDTQYF	TRBV2	TRBD2	TRBJ2-3	-
TGTGCCAGCAGTCTCAGGGCGAACACTGAAGCTTTCTTT	CASSLRANTEAFF	TRBV28	-	TRBJ1-1	few
TGTGCCAGCAGCCCGCGGGGGGGCAATCAGCCCCAGCATTTT	CASSPRGGNQPQHF	TRBV7-2	-	TRBJ1-5	once
TGTGCCAGCCGGGTCCGGGGGTCGCAGTATTTT	CASRVRGSQYF	TRBV7-2	-	TRBJ2-3	-
TGTGCCAGCAGCTCGTTTAAGGGACTAGCTAAACAAGAGACCCAGTACTTC	CASSSFKGLAKQETQYF	TRBV7-9	TRBD2	TRBJ2-5	few
TGTGCCATCCTCGGCCGGGGGGGGACGGAGTACTTC	CAILGRGGTEYF	TRBV28	TRBD2	TRBJ2-7	-
TGTGCCAGCAGCTCATTAGCGGGGACCCAGTACTTC	CASSSLAGTQYF	TRBV7-3	TRBD2	TRBJ2-5	few
TGTGCCAGCAGCTTAGTGGGCGATGGCTACACCTTC	CASSLVGDGYTF	TRBV11-2	-	TRBJ1-2	-
TGTGCCAGCAGTTCCCGGGACAGGGTCACAGATACGCAGTATTTT	CASSSRDRVTDTQYF	TRBV27	TRBD1	TRBJ2-3	-
TGTGCCAGCAGGGGACAGGGGAGCACTGAAGCTTTCTTT	CASRGQGSTEAFF	TRBV6-5	TRBD1	TRBJ1-1	-
TGTGCCAGCAGGCGGGCAGCCATGGCAGAGACCCAGTACTTC	CASRRAAMAETQYF	TRBV6-5	-	TRBJ2-5	-
TGTGCCAGCAATATTGTGGGACTCTCTGAAAAACTGTTTTTT	CASNIVGLSEKLFF	TRBV2	-	TRBJ1-4	-
TGTGCCAGCAGTCCGGGGGTGGGCGAAAAACTGTTTTTT	CASSPGVGEKLFF	TRBV2	-	TRBJ1-4	-
TGTGCCAGCAGCTTAGTGCCAAATCCAGGGGTCGAGCAGTACTTC	CASSLVPNPGVEQYF	TRBV7-2	-	TRBJ2-7	-
TGTGCCAGCAGCTTAGAGGGCGGGCAGCCCCAGCATTTT	CASSLEGGQPQHF	TRBV7-9	-	TRBJ1-5	-
TGTGCCAGCAGCCCCCAGCGTGAAGCTTTCTTT	CASSPQREAFF	TRBV7-8	-	TRBJ1-1	few
TGTGCCATCAGGGAGGGAGAGAACACTGAAGCTTTCTTT	CAIREGENTEAFF	TRBV10-3	-	TRBJ1-1	-